This T cell receptor (beta chain) stems from a study of TIL therapy for anti-PD-1-resistant metastatic lung cancer. About the research overall: Patients had a median age of around 54 years (range about 35-75). Study findings and constraints: Treatment-naive, never-smoker and oncogene-addicted patients were overrepresented in this highly selected cohort.

This clone was found once. Its antigen is unknown. V gave up 3 bases and J gave up 6 bases; unmatched junction bases: 4. The CDR3 loop spans 15 amino acids. Germline V gene lookup returns CDR1 MNHEY and CDR2 SMNVEV (reference sequence). This was the immunoSEQ v3 assay. Clones were sequenced by immunoSEQ multiplex PCR, and TCRdb holds only the in-frame ones, with some missing. The table includes roughly 20,000 clones, about 80% detected once. Time point described: pre-treatment sample, taken before nivolumab and TIL therapy. The V call is TRBV27, the J call TRBJ2-1, with 11 bases that match TRBD2. The sequence derives from a person between 25 and 80 years old with non-small cell lung cancer. The sequenced sample was blood, obtained at baseline. The CDR3 is CASSFRLAGSNEQFF. In nucleotides, the CDR3 is TGTGCCAGCAGTTTTAGACTAGCGGGAAGCAATGAGCAGTTCTTC.